What follows are 27 T cell receptor beta chains derived from one specimen sequenced in a study of cytomegalovirus exposure and HLA in healthy donors (dated 2017 in TCRdb). Library preparation used the immunoSEQ multiplex PCR assay. For the multiplex PCR, a mixture combining 60 forward primers for TCR Vbeta segments and 13 reverse primers for TCR Jbeta segments was used. TCRdb mirrors the immuneACCESS table, restricted to in-frame sequences. Some clones are absent from its copies; in checked studies, under half trace to an unresolved V gene, and the reason for the others is unknown. Counted in this sample were 150,000 to 200,000 clones; 65% to 80% of them appeared once. The top ten clonotypes cover around 1.6% of the sample. Specimen: PBMCs. The receptors stem from a woman aged 25 to 39 in good health and CMV-seronegative.

The chain has TRBV19 and TRBJ2-1; 8 bases align to TRBD2. Germline V gene data show CDR1 as LNHDA and CDR2 as SQIVND (reference sequence). Trimming at V came to 1 base and at J to 8 bases, leaving 4 bases not matched to a gene. The CDR3 extends over 14 amino acids. This CDR3 is CASSIAGGPHEQFF. The CDR3 nucleotides are TGTGCCAGTAGTATAGCGGGGGGGCCCCATGAGCAGTTCTTC.

This clone occurred a few times. V gene TRBV6-1 combines with J gene TRBJ1-5; 7 bases match TRBD1. V lost 5 bases, J lost 7 bases, and 8 bases stayed unmatched. The CDR3 is 14 residues long. CDR1 is MNHNS, CDR2 SASEGT, per germline. CDR3 DNA: TGTGCCAGCAGTCGAACAGGGGTGGAACAGCCCCAGCATTTT. Translating it yields CASSRTGVEQPQHF.

This chain links TRBV28 with TRBJ1-2, with D possibly TRBD1 on 5 matching bases. Trimming removed 2 bases from V and 5 bases from J, with 15 bases in between. Germline CDR1 reads MDHEN; CDR2 reads SYDVKM. The CDR3 sequence is 15 residues long. The CDR3: CASSLDSGSGYGYTF. The CDR3 DNA reads as TGTGCCAGCAGTTTAGATTCAGGGAGCGGGTATGGCTACACCTTC.

The genes are TRBV27 and TRBJ1-1; TRBD1 aligns across 8 bases. Germline lookup yields CDR1 MNHEY and CDR2 SMNVEV (reference sequence). The CDR3 has 15 amino acids. Trimming removed 6 bases from V and 4 bases from J; junction bases left unmatched: 10. The chain's CDR3 is CASRRKPQGVTEAFF. CDR3 coding DNA: TGTGCCAGCAGAAGAAAACCACAGGGGGTCACTGAAGCTTTCTTT.

This chain uses TRBV5-1 with TRBJ1-3; unclear D gene. This CDR3 is built from 17 residues. Germline loops: CDR1 SGHRS, CDR2 YFSETQ. Trimming removed 4 bases from V and 0 bases from J, with 17 bases in between. CDR3 in amino acids: CASSPEGRSLSGNTIYF. The CDR3 DNA reads as TGCGCCAGCAGCCCGGAGGGCAGGTCCCTCTCTGGAAACACCATATATTTT. Filled out from reference TRBV5-1 and TRBJ1-3, the complete variable domain reads KAGVTQTPRYLIKTRGQQVTLSCSPISGHRSVSWYQQTPGQGLQFLFEYFSETQRNKGNFPGRFSGRQFSNSRSEMNVSTLELGDSALYLCASSPEGRSLSGNTIYFGEGSWLTVV.

This clone has a handful of counts. The V and J genes are TRBV25-1 and TRBJ2-3, with a weak D call TRBD1 (6 bases). Germline V gives CDR1 MGHDK, CDR2 SYGVNS. V lost 2 bases, J lost 3 bases, and 15 bases lay in between. CDR3 length: 16 residues. CDR3 amino acids: CASSENLMRGTDTQYF. CDR3 sequence (DNA): TGTGCCAGCAGTGAAAACCTCATGAGGGGGACAGATACGCAGTATTTT.

V is TRBV27 and J is TRBJ2-3; weak D call: TRBD2 (5 bases). Deletions cut 3 bases from V and 8 bases from J, with 12 bases between. This CDR3 has 13 amino acids. Germline CDR1 and CDR2: MNHEY and SMNVEV (reference sequence). The CDR3 sequence is CASSFEGTGTQYF. The CDR3 nucleotides are TGTGCCAGCAGTTTCGAGGGCACGGGTACGCAGTATTTT.

A note on this clone: The junction departs from germline at one end; a sequencing error may be responsible. Other DNA sequences in this specimen translate into the identical CDR3. The chain combines TRBV5-1 with TRBJ1-4; weak D call: TRBD1 (5 bases). The CDR3 consists of 14 residues. The germline V gene has CDR1 SGHRS and CDR2 YFSETQ. In DNA form, the CDR3 reads TGCGCCAGTAGCTTTCAGGGAGGGAATGAAAAACTGTTTTTT. It specifies CASSFQGGNEKLFF.

The CDR3 bases are TGTGCCATTGGGGACAGGAGCTCCTACGAGCAGTACTTC. It codes for CAIGDRSSYEQYF. The rearrangement joins TRBV10-3 to TRBJ2-7, with 8 nucleotides matching TRBD1. This CDR3 comprises 13 residues. CDR1 ENHRY and CDR2 SYGVKD come from the germline V gene. The trim removed 9 bases at V and 0 bases at J, leaving 4 bases unmatched.

V and J are TRBV29-1 and TRBJ2-2; the match to TRBD2 covers 11 bases. This CDR3 has 15 amino acids. CDR1 is SQVTM and CDR2 is ANQGSEA in the germline V gene. With V trimmed by 2 bases and J by 8 bases, 7 bases remained unmatched. CDR3 in DNA: TGCAGCGTTGAAAGGCTAGCGGGGGGATCGGGGGAGCTGTTTTTT. This encodes CSVERLAGGSGELFF.

The chain couples TRBV7-2 to TRBJ2-3; D unresolved. Trimming pared 5 bases from V and 2 bases from J, leaving 5 bases between. The germline gives CDR1 SGHTA, CDR2 FQGNSA. The length of the CDR3 is 12 residues. The CDR3 nucleotides are TGTGCCAGCAGCCCCTCCACAGATACGCAGTATTTT. Translation gives CASSPSTDTQYF.

This chain links TRBV11-1 with TRBJ1-2; a possible D gene is TRBD1 (6 bases). The CDR3 has 15 residues. Germline V CDR1 and CDR2: SGHAT, FQDESV (reference sequence). The V and J ends lost 7 bases and 4 bases respectively, with 19 bases between them. The CDR3 nucleotides read TGTGCCAGCACTGAACAGGCAGGGGACCTCTATGGCTACACCTTC. It is translated as CASTEQAGDLYGYTF. Based on the CDR3 plus reference TRBV11-1 and TRBJ1-2, the full variable domain is EAEVAQSPRYKITEKSQAVAFWCDPISGHATLYWYRQILGQGPELLVQFQDESVVDDSQLPKDRFSAERLKGVDSTLKIQPAELGDSAMYLCASTEQAGDLYGYTFGSGTRLTVV.

The chain has TRBV29-1 and TRBJ2-2; D is possibly TRBD1 (5 bases). The CDR3 consists of 14 residues. The germline CDR1 and CDR2 sequences are SQVTM and ANQGSEA. Here the CDR3 reads CTPGAGTNTGELFF. In DNA, the CDR3 is TGCACTCCCGGCGCAGGGACGAACACCGGGGAGCTGTTTTTT.

V usage is TRBV29-1 and J usage is TRBJ2-7, with D possibly matching TRBD2 (6 bases). CDR1 and CDR2 (germline): SQVTM, ANQGSEA. Trimming cost V 2 bases and J 6 bases, with 17 bases left between them. This CDR3 is built from 14 residues. CDR3 nucleotide sequence: TGCAGCGTTGAACTCGGGAGTACCGGGAGCGAGCAGTACTTC. It encodes CSVELGSTGSEQYF.

This clone was counted a single time. The chain joins TRBV4-2 to TRBJ2-4, with 10 positions matching TRBD2. The CDR3 consists of 17 residues. V lost 0 bases to trimming and J lost 3 bases; unmatched junction nucleotides: 5. Germline assignment: CDR1 LGHNA and CDR2 YNFKEQ. CDR3 sequence (DNA): TGTGCCAGCAGCCAAGATGATAAGCGGGGGGGCAAAAACATTCAGTACTTC. Protein product: CASSQDDKRGGKNIQYF.

The V and J genes are TRBV11-3 and TRBJ2-1, with TRBD1 matching over 8 bases. The CDR3 totals 15 residues. Germline assignment: CDR1 SGHNT and CDR2 YENEEA. V shed 3 bases and J 7 bases; nucleotides not matched to a gene: 8. The CDR3 is CASSFGQGSGNEQFF. The CDR3 nucleotides read TGTGCCAGCAGCTTTGGACAGGGTAGTGGTAATGAGCAGTTCTTC.

The rearrangement links TRBV28 to TRBJ2-1; 10 bases agree with TRBD1. The ends lost 5 bases at V and 8 bases at J; junction bases unmatched: 9. The CDR3 runs 15 residues. Germline-derived CDR1 and CDR2 are MDHEN and SYDVKM. CDR3 protein: CASSIPGQGRDEQFF. The CDR3, as DNA: TGTGCCAGCAGTATACCGGGACAGGGGAGGGATGAGCAGTTCTTC.

This clone was counted a single time. The chain couples TRBV19 to TRBJ2-7; the D gene is possibly TRBD1 (5 bases). There are 14 residues in the CDR3. CDR1 and CDR2 (germline): LNHDA, SQIVND (reference sequence). V was shortened by 5 bases and J by 0 bases, with 11 bases between the two germline ends. The CDR3 region has the DNA TGTGCCAGTAGTCCTCGTGGGGCCTCCTACGAGCAGTACTTC. Its protein product is CASSPRGASYEQYF.

The chain couples TRBV19 to TRBJ1-3; the D gene is possibly TRBD1 (5 bases). CDR3 length: 15 residues. The germline gives CDR1 LNHDA, CDR2 SQIVND (reference sequence). Trimming removed 3 bases at V and 3 bases at J, with 12 bases between. The CDR3, as DNA: TGTGCCAGTAGTATGGGGCAGACGAATGGAAACACCATATATTTT. It encodes CASSMGQTNGNTIYF.

The chain couples TRBV29-1 to TRBJ2-3, with 11 nucleotides matching TRBD2. The V and J ends lost 2 bases and 3 bases, in that order; junction bases with no gene match: 7. Germline CDR1 and CDR2: SQVTM and ANQGSEA. CDR3 length: 16 residues. The CDR3 region has the DNA TGCAGCGTTGAACTACTAGCGGGAGTCACGACAGATACGCAGTATTTT. Encoded protein: CSVELLAGVTTDTQYF.

The chain links TRBV27 to TRBJ1-5; TRBD1 aligns across 7 bases. The V segment lost 10 bases and the J segment 0 bases; nucleotides outside the gene matches: 18. The germline gives CDR1 MNHEY, CDR2 SMNVEV (reference sequence). The CDR3 length is 18 residues. CDR3 protein: CAKTGTESIVHSNQPQHF. The CDR3 DNA follows: TGTGCCAAGACCGGGACAGAAAGTATTGTCCATAGCAATCAGCCCCAGCATTTT.

This chain uses TRBV9 with TRBJ1-1, with D perhaps matching TRBD1 (5 bases). CDR3 length: 14 residues. Germline V lookup: CDR1 SGDLS, CDR2 YYNGEE. The germline V and J ends were trimmed by 0 bases and 4 bases, with 10 bases remaining between them. The CDR3 is CASSVVAGPTEAFF. As DNA, the CDR3 is TGTGCCAGCAGCGTAGTGGCAGGGCCCACTGAAGCTTTCTTT.

The V and J genes are TRBV4-2 and TRBJ1-6, with D perhaps TRBD1 (6 bases). The V gene lost 0 bases and the J gene lost 11 bases, with 17 bases spanning the gap. CDR3 length: 16 residues. Per germline, CDR1 LGHNA and CDR2 YNFKEQ. The CDR3 DNA follows: TGTGCCAGCAGCCAAGATGGGGCAGGGGTTTTTCCACCCCTCCACTTT. This codes for CASSQDGAGVFPPLHF.

This sequence joins TRBV2 and TRBJ1-1; the D gene is possibly TRBD1 (6 bases). Germline V gives CDR1 SNHLY, CDR2 FYNNEI. Trimming took 5 bases from V and 0 from J, leaving 16 bases between them. CDR3 length equals 16 residues. The CDR3 DNA sequence: TGTGCCAGCAGTACCCACAGGGTAGGGATGAACACTGAAGCTTTCTTT. Translated: CASSTHRVGMNTEAFF. Full variable domain (outside the CDR3, taken from reference TRBV2 and TRBJ1-1): EPEVTQTPSHQVTQMGQEVILRCVPISNHLYFYWYRQILGQKVEFLVSFYNNEISEKSEIFDDQFSVERPDGSNFTLKIRSTKLEDSAMYFCASSTHRVGMNTEAFFGQGTRLTVV.

The V gene is TRBV4-1, the J gene TRBJ1-1, with 9 nucleotides matching TRBD1. Per germline, CDR1 MGHRA and CDR2 YSYEKL. The CDR3 sequence is 16 residues long. V was pared by 1 base and J by 0 bases, with 3 bases of the junction left unmatched. The CDR3 spells CASSQVTGGLNTEAFF. In DNA, the CDR3 is TGCGCCAGCAGCCAAGTTACAGGGGGCTTGAACACTGAAGCTTTCTTT.

This chain joins TRBV4-1 and TRBJ1-5; tentatively, D is TRBD1 (6 bases). V was clipped by 0 bases and J by 6 bases, with 24 bases between them. This CDR3 has 19 residues. Germline-derived CDR1 and CDR2 are MGHRA and YSYEKL. CDR3 sequence (DNA): TGCGCCAGCAGCCAAGAAGCTTACCCGCCCTACACAGGGCGTCAGCCCCAGCATTTT. Translating gives CASSQEAYPPYTGRQPQHF.

J is TRBJ2-5 and V is TRBV19; D is possibly TRBD1 (7 bases). This CDR3 has 15 residues. V was cut by 5 bases and J by 9 bases, with 22 bases left in between. Germline CDR1 is LNHDA and CDR2 is SQIVND (reference sequence). The CDR3 DNA reads TGTGCCAGTAGTTACACAGGGGACGGAGGGGTCGCCCAGTACTTC. This sequence encodes CASSYTGDGGVAQYF.